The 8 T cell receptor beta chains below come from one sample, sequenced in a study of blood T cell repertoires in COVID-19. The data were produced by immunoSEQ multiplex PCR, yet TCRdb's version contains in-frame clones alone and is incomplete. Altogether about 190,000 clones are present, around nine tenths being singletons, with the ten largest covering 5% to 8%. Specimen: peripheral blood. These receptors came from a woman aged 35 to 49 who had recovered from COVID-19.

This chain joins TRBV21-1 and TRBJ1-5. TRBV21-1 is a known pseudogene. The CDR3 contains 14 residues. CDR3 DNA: TGTGCCAGCAGCAAACGGGATGGCAATCAGCCCCAGCATTTT. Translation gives CASSKRDGNQPQHF.

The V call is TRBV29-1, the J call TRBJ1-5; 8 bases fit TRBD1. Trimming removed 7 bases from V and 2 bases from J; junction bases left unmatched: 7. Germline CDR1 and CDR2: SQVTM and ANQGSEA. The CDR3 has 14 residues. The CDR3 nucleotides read TGCAGCGGAAAGACAGGGGTTGGCAATCAGCCCCAGCATTTT. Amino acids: CSGKTGVGNQPQHF.

DNA for the CDR3: TGTGCCAGCAGTCTTCAGGAGGGAGGGGCCTATGGCTACACCTTC. Its protein is CASSLQEGGAYGYTF. The chain recombines TRBV27 with TRBJ1-2; maybe TRBD1 (5 bases). The CDR3 loop spans 15 amino acids. Trimming left V 5 bases short and J 4 bases short, with 17 bases between. In germline, CDR1 is MNHEY, CDR2 SMNVEV (reference sequence).

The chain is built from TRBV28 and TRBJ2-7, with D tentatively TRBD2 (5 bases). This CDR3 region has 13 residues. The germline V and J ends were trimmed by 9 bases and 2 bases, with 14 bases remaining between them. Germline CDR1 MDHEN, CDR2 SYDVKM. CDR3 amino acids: CASSVQTTYEQYF. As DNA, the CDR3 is TGTGCCAGTAGCGTACAGACTACCTACGAGCAGTACTTC.

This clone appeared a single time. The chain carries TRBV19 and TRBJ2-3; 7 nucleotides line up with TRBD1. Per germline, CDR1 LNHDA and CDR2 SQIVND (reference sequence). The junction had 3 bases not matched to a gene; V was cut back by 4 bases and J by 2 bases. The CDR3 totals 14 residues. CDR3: CASSKTGLTDTQYF. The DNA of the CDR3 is TGTGCCAGTAGTAAGACAGGGCTCACAGATACGCAGTATTTT.

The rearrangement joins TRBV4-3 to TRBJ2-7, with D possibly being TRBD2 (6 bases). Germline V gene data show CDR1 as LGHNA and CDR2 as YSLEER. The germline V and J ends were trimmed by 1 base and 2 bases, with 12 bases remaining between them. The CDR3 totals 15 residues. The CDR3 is CASSQGTGGAYEQYF. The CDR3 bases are TGCGCCAGCAGCCAAGGTACAGGCGGGGCCTACGAGCAGTACTTC.

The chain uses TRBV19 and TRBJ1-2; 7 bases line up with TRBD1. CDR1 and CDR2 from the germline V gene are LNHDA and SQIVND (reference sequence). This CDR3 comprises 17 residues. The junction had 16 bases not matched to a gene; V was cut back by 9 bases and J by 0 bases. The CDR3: CASGPRTGPEANYGYTF. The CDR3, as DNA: TGTGCCAGCGGACCCCGGACAGGACCCGAAGCTAACTATGGCTACACCTTC.

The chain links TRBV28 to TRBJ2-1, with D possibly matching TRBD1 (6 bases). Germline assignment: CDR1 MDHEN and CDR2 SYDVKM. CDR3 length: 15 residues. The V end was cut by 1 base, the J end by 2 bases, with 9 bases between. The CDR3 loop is CASSLLTGPYNEQFF. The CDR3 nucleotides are TGTGCCAGCAGTTTATTGACAGGACCCTACAATGAGCAGTTCTTC.